This TCR beta chain was identified in a study of CD8 T cells in ankylosing spondylitis. This clonotype was seen ten or more times. The antigen is not known. TCRdb itself ran the 5' RACE reads through MiXCR, one entry per CDR3 protein. The table lists 150,000 to 200,000 distinct CDR3 sequences, approximately 16% of them singletons, with roughly 7.7% in the top ten. Study findings and constraints: Within matched ankylosing spondylitis synovial fluid, disease-linked clones were reportedly significantly enriched. Disease-linked clones were found to be CD8+ and relatively rare in peripheral blood.

With 4 bases clipped from V and 4 bases from J, the junction kept 7 bases outside the gene matches. This CDR3 contains 15 residues. Sequencing was performed on blood, either unsorted or a sorted T cell fraction (not recorded which). The genes are TRBV12-3 or TRBV12-4 and TRBJ2-1, with 7 bases that match TRBD2. The source is a male donor with ankylosing spondylitis or in good health (not recorded which). CDR3 DNA sequence: TGTGCCAGCAGTTCATCTAGCGGACCTTACAATGAGCAGTTCTTC. It specifies CASSSSSGPYNEQFF.